This T cell receptor beta chain was sequenced during a study of T cell changes during pregnancy in multiple sclerosis. Profiling relied on immunoSEQ multiplex PCR, and the TCRdb table lists in-frame clones only, not all of them. This table has some 74,000 clones, over 85% appearing once. With 4 bases clipped from V and 7 bases from J, the junction kept 6 bases outside the gene matches. Germline lookup yields CDR1 GTSNPN and CDR2 SVGIG (reference sequence). The CDR3 consists of 12 residues. The sequence was obtained from a female donor in good health, enrolled as a control in a pregnancy study. Here the sequenced sample was peripheral blood, taken after pregnancy. V gene TRBV30 combines with J gene TRBJ2-5, with 7 bases that match TRBD1. CDR3 loop: CAWKGGPGTQYF. The CDR3 nucleotides are TGTGCCTGGAAAGGGGGCCCGGGGACCCAGTACTTC.